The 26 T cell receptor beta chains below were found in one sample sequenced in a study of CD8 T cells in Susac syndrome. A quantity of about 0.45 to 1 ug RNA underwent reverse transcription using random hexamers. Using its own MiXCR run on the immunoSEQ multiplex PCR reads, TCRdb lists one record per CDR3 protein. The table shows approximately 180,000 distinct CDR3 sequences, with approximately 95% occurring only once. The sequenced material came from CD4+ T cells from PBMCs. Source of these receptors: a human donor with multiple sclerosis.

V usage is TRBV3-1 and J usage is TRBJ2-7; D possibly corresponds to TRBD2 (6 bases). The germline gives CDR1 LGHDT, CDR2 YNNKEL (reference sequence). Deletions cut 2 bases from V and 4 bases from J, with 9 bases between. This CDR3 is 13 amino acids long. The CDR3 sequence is CASSQNGGYEQYF. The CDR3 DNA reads TGTGCCAGCAGCCAAAACGGGGGTTACGAGCAGTACTTC.

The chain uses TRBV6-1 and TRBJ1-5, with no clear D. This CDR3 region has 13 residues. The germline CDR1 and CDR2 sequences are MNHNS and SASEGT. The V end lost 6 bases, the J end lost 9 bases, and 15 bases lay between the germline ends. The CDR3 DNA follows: TGTGCCAGCAGAAAGGAGAGTCTAGGGCCCCAGCATTTT. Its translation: CASRKESLGPQHF.

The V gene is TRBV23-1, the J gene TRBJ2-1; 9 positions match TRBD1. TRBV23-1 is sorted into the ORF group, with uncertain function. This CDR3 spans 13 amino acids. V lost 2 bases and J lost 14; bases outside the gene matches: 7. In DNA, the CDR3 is TGCGCCAGCAGTCAAGGGGACAGGGCCCCCGAGTTCTTC. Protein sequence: CASSQGDRAPEFF.

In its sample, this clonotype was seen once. The CDR3 protein is CASSQVTSGRNPEQFF. The CDR3 region has the DNA TGTGCCAGCAGCCAAGTCACTAGCGGGAGGAATCCTGAGCAGTTCTTC. The chain recombines TRBV4-2 with TRBJ2-1, with TRBD2 matching over 12 bases. The CDR3 spans 16 residues. Unmatched junction bases numbered 7, after V lost 1 base and J lost 9 bases. Germline loops: CDR1 LGHNA, CDR2 YNFKEQ.

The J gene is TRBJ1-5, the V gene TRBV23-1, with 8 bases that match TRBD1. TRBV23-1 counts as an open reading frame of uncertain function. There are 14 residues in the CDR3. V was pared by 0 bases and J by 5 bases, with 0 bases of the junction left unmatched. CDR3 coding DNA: TGCGCCAGCAGTCAATCGACAGGGGATCAGCCCCAGCATTTT. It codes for CASSQSTGDQPQHF.

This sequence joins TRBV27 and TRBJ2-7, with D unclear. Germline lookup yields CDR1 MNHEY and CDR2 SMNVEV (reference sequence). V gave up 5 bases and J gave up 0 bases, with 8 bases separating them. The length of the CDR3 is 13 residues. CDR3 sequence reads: CASSPYPSYEQYF. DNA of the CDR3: TGTGCCAGCAGTCCCTATCCCTCCTACGAGCAGTACTTC.

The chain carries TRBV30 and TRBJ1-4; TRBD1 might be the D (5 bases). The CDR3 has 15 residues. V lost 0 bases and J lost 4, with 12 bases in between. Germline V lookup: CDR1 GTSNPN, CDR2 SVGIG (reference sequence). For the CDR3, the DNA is TGTGCCTGGAGTGTTTGGGGGGAGATTAATGAAAAACTGTTTTTT. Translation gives CAWSVWGEINEKLFF.

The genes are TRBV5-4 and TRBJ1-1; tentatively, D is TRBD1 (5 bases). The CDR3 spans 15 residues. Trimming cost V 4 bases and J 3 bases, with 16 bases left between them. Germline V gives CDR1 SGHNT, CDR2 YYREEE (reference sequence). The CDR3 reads CASSTLTELDTEAFF. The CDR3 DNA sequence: TGTGCCAGCAGCACCCTGACAGAGTTAGACACTGAAGCTTTCTTT.

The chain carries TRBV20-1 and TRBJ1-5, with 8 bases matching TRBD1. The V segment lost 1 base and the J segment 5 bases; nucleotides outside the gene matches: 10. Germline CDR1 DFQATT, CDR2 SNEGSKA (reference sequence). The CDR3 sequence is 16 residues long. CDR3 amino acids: CSARAPQGAGDQPQHF. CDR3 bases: TGCAGTGCTAGAGCCCCGCAGGGGGCAGGTGATCAGCCCCAGCATTTT.

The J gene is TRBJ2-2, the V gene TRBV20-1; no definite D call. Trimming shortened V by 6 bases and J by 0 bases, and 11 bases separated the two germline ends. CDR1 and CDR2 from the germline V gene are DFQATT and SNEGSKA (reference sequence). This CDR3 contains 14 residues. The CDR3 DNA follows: TGCAGTGCCCCCGGGCCGACGAACACCGGGGAGCTGTTTTTT. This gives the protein CSAPGPTNTGELFF.

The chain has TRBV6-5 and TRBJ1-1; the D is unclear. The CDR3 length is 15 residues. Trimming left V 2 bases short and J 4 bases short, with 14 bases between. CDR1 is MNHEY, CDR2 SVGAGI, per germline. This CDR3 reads CASSYTIVRGTEAFF. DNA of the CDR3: TGTGCCAGCAGTTACACCATAGTTCGGGGCACTGAAGCTTTCTTT.

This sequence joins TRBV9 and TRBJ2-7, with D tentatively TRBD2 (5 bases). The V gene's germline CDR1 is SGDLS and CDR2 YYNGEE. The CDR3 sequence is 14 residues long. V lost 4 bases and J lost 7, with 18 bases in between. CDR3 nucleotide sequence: TGTGCCAGCAGCTGGTCCCCAAGTTCGGGGGAGCAGTACTTC. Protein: CASSWSPSSGEQYF.

The CDR3, as DNA: TGTGCCAGCAGCTTAAACCGGGTCTATGAGCAGTTCTTC. As protein: CASSLNRVYEQFF. The V gene is TRBV7-6, the J gene TRBJ2-1; D call uncertain. There are 13 residues in the CDR3. Germline CDR1 and CDR2: SGHVS and FNYEAQ. The V end was cut by 2 bases, the J end by 8 bases, with 10 bases between.

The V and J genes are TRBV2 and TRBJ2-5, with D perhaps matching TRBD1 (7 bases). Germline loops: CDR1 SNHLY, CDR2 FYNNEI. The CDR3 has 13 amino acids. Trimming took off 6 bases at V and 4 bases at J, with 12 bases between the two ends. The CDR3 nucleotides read TGTGCCAGCAGGGGGGGACAGTCAGAGACCCAGTACTTC. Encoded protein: CASRGGQSETQYF.

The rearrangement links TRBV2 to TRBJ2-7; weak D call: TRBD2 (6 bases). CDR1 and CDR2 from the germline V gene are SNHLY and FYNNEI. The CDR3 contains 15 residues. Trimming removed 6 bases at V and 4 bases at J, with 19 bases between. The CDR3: CASSQRAGSEYEQYF. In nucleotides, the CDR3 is TGTGCCAGCAGCCAAAGAGCGGGTTCAGAGTACGAGCAGTACTTC.

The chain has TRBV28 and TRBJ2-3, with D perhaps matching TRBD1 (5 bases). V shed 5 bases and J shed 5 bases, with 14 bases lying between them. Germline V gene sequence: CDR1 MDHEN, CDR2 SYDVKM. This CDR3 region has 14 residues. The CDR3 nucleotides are TGTGCCAGCAGTGCTGGGGCAACCAAAGATACGCAGTATTTT. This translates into CASSAGATKDTQYF.

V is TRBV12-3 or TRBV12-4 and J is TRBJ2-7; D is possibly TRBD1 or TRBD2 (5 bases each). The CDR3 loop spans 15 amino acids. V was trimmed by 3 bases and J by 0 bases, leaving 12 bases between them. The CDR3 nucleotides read TGTGCCAGCAGTTTGAGAGGGGCCAGCTCCTACGAGCAGTACTTC. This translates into CASSLRGASSYEQYF.

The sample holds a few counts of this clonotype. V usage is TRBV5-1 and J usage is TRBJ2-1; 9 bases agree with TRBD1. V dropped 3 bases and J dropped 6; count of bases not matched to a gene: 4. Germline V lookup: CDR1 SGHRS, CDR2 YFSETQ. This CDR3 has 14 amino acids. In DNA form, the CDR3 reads TGCGCCAGCAGCTCACAGGGGGCTGGCAATGAGCAGTTCTTC. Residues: CASSSQGAGNEQFF.

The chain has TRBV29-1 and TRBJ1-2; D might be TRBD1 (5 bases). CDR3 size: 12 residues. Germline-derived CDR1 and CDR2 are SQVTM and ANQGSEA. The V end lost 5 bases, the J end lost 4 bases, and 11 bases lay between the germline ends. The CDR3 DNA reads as TGCAGCGTTAGTTCCGACAGCTATGGCTACACCTTC. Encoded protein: CSVSSDSYGYTF.

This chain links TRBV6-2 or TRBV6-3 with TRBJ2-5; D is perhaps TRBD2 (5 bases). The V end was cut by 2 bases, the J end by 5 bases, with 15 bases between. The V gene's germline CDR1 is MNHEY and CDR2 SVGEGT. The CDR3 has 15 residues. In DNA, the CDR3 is TGTGCCAGCAGTTACCGGCGGGCCCGGGTGGAGACCCAGTACTTC. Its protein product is CASSYRRARVETQYF.

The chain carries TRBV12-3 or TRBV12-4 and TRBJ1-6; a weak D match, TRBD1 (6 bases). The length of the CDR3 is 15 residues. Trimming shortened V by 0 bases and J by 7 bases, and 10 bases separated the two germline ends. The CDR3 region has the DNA TGTGCCAGCAGTTTAGCGCGACAGGACAATTCACCCCTCCACTTT. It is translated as CASSLARQDNSPLHF.

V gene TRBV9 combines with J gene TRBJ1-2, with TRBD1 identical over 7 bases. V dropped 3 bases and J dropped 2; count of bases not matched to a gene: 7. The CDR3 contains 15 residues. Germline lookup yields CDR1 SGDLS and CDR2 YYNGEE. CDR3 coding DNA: TGTGCCAGCAGCGCGACCGCGACAGGGAACTATGGCTACACCTTC. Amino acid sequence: CASSATATGNYGYTF. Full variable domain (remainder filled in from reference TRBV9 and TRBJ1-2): DSGVTQTPKHLITATGQRVTLRCSPRSGDLSVYWYQQSLDQGLQFLIQYYNGEERAKGNILERFSAQQFPDLHSELNLSSLELGDSALYFCASSATATGNYGYTFGSGTRLTVV.

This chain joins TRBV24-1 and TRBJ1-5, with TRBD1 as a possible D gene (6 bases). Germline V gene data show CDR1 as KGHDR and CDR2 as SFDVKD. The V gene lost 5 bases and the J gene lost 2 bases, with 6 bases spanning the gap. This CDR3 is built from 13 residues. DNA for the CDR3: TGTGCCACCAGTGCAGGGGGCAATCAGCCCCAGCATTTT. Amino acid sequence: CATSAGGNQPQHF.

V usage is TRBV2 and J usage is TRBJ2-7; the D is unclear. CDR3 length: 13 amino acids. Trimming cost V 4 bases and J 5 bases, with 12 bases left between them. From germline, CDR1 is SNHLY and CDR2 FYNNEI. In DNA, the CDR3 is TGTGCCAGCAGTGTGAGGTTTTTGAACGAGCAGTACTTC. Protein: CASSVRFLNEQYF.

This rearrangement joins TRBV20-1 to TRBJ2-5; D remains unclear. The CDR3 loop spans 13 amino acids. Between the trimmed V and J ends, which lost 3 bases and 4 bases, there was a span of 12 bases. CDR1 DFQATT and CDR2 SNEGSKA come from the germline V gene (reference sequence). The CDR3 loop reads CSASRAPTETQYF. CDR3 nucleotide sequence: TGCAGTGCTAGTAGAGCGCCAACAGAGACCCAGTACTTC.

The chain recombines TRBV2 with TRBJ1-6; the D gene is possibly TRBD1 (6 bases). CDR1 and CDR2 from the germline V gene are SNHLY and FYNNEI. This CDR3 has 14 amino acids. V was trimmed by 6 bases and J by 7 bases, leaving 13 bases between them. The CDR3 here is CASSKTGPNSPLHF. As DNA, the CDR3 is TGTGCCAGCAGCAAGACAGGACCGAATTCACCCCTCCACTTT.